These 29 T cell receptor beta chains share one sample of origin, sequenced in a study of cytomegalovirus exposure and HLA in healthy donors. Use of 60 Vbeta and 13 Jbeta primers characterized the PCR. The assay was immunoSEQ multiplex PCR, and TCRdb's table has in-frame clones only and misses some. Its table records more than 100,000 clones. Sequenced sample: PBMCs. These receptors originate from a man aged 18 to 29 in good health and CMV-seronegative.

The V and J genes are TRBV2 and TRBJ2-5; possible D gene TRBD2, 5 bases. The V gene's germline CDR1 is SNHLY and CDR2 FYNNEI. The CDR3 contains 14 residues. V was trimmed by 10 bases and J by 2 bases, leaving 17 bases between them. The CDR3, as DNA: TGTGCCACCCCCTCGCTAGCACGTCAAGAGACCCAGTACTTC. It translates to CATPSLARQETQYF.

V is TRBV9 and J is TRBJ1-3, with 7 bases lining up with TRBD1. CDR1 and CDR2 (germline): SGDLS, YYNGEE. This CDR3 has 17 residues. V shed 3 bases, J shed 0 bases, and the junction held 9 bases outside the gene matches. The CDR3 bases are TGTGCCAGCAGCGGGGGCTCCGGGACAGACTCTGGAAACACCATATATTTT. Its translation is CASSGGSGTDSGNTIYF.

The chain carries TRBV5-4 and TRBJ2-5; possible D gene TRBD2, 6 bases. The DNA end favors TRBJ2-7, so the J call may be wrong. The CDR3 totals 15 residues. Germline V lookup: CDR1 SGHNT, CDR2 YYREEE (reference sequence). The CDR3 DNA sequence: TGTGCCAGCAGCTTGTTCTCTCTAGCGTCCTACGAGCAGTACTTC. It codes for CASSLFSLASYEQYF.

The rearrangement joins TRBV7-9 to TRBJ1-2; D not resolved. Germline V gene lookup returns CDR1 SEHNR and CDR2 FQNEAQ (reference sequence). This CDR3 is 14 amino acids long. V was clipped by 8 bases and J by 4 bases, with 17 bases between them. The CDR3 loop reads CASSKAGSFYGYTF. CDR3 bases: TGTGCCAGCTCAAAAGCCGGGAGTTTCTATGGCTACACCTTC.

V usage is TRBV7-6 and J usage is TRBJ2-7; TRBD2 aligns across 9 bases. The CDR3 extends over 14 amino acids. Losses at the gene ends were 7 bases for V and 1 base for J; bases not matched to a gene: 5. Germline assignment: CDR1 SGHVS and CDR2 FNYEAQ. The CDR3 protein is CASTNLAGSYEQYF. Written as DNA, the CDR3 is TGTGCCAGCACCAACCTAGCGGGGTCCTACGAGCAGTACTTC.

This chain connects TRBV27 to TRBJ2-1; TRBD2 matches at 8 bases. CDR1 is MNHEY and CDR2 is SMNVEV in the germline V gene (reference sequence). The CDR3 spans 14 residues. V was clipped by 6 bases and J by 1 base; unmatched bases: 2. The CDR3 DNA is TGTGCCAGCAGACGGGGGGGGTCCTACAATGAGCAGTTCTTC. Translated: CASRRGGSYNEQFF.

The chain joins TRBV7-2 to TRBJ2-1; 10 bases fit TRBD2. The trim removed 5 bases at V and 7 bases at J, leaving 11 bases unmatched. Germline V CDR1 and CDR2: SGHTA, FQGNSA. This CDR3 has 16 amino acids. This CDR3 is CASSLTTSGIENEQFF. Written as DNA, the CDR3 is TGTGCCAGCAGCCTTACAACTAGCGGGATTGAAAATGAGCAGTTCTTC. Supplemented by reference TRBV7-2 and TRBJ2-1, the full variable domain reads GAGVSQSPSNKVTEKGKDVELRCDPISGHTALYWYRQSLGQGLEFLIYFQGNSAPDKSGLPSDRFSAERTGGSVSTLTIQRTQQEDSAVYLCASSLTTSGIENEQFFGPGTRLTVL.

The gene calls are TRBV7-9 and TRBJ2-3; D is perhaps TRBD2 (6 bases). Per germline, CDR1 SEHNR and CDR2 FQNEAQ (reference sequence). The CDR3 consists of 15 residues. V was shortened by 7 bases and J by 6 bases, with 20 bases between the two germline ends. The DNA of the CDR3 is TGTGCCAGCATCGAACGGTCCGGCGGAGGGGATACGCAGTATTTT. This gives the protein CASIERSGGGDTQYF.

The chain employs TRBV15 and TRBJ2-2, with D hard to call. V gave up 4 bases and J gave up 6 bases, with 12 bases separating them. Germline V gene sequence: CDR1 LNHNV, CDR2 YYDKDF (reference sequence). The CDR3 is 14 amino acids. The CDR3 coding sequence is TGTGCCACCAGCATTAACCTGGAGCCCGGGGAGCTGTTTTTT. Its translation is CATSINLEPGELFF.

Worth noting for this clone: The junction departs from germline at one end; a sequencing error may be responsible. The same CDR3 also results from other DNA sequences found in this sample. The rearrangement links TRBV6-1 to TRBJ2-7; D is unclear. This CDR3 spans 14 amino acids. Germline CDR1 MNHNS, CDR2 SASEGT. CDR3 sequence (DNA): TGTGCCAGCAGTGGAGAGTGGTTAGCCTACGAGCAATACTTC. Protein product: CASSGEWLAYEQYF.

The V gene is TRBV6-5, the J gene TRBJ1-6, with a weak D call TRBD1 (6 bases). V was cut by 0 bases and J by 7 bases, with 13 bases left in between. CDR1 and CDR2 from the germline V gene are MNHEY and SVGAGI. The CDR3 is 16 residues long. CDR3 bases: TGTGCCAGCAGTTACTCGTTCGACAGGCGGAATTCACCCCTCCACTTT. This codes for CASSYSFDRRNSPLHF.

J is TRBJ2-5 and V is TRBV6-1; a weak D match, TRBD2 (8 bases). The germline V gene encodes CDR1 MNHNS and CDR2 SASEGT. The CDR3 runs 15 residues. Trimming shortened V by 7 bases and J by 0 bases, and 15 bases separated the two germline ends. DNA for the CDR3: TGTGCCAGCAAGGGGGCGACTAGCGACCAAGAGACCCAGTACTTC. It is translated as CASKGATSDQETQYF.

The chain uses TRBV29-1 and TRBJ2-3; possible D gene TRBD1, 5 bases. Trimming removed 7 bases from V and 0 bases from J, with 20 bases in between. The CDR3 is made up of 16 amino acids. Germline loops: CDR1 SQVTM, CDR2 ANQGSEA. The CDR3, as DNA: TGCAGCGGATTCACAACGACAGATACTAGCACAGATACGCAGTATTTT. Encoded protein: CSGFTTTDTSTDTQYF.

The rearrangement joins TRBV28 to TRBJ2-7; 8 bases fit TRBD1. V lost 0 bases and J lost 3; bases outside the gene matches: 4. The CDR3 spans 15 residues. Germline V gene data show CDR1 as MDHEN and CDR2 as SYDVKM. CDR3 amino acids: CASSLWSGGHYEQYF. CDR3 DNA: TGTGCCAGCAGTTTATGGTCAGGGGGCCACTACGAGCAGTACTTC.

The chain joins TRBV10-3 to TRBJ1-3; 8 bases are a match to TRBD1. V lost 7 bases and J lost 4; bases outside the gene matches: 9. Germline V gene data show CDR1 as ENHRY and CDR2 as SYGVKD. The CDR3 runs 15 residues. This CDR3 reads CAIKEDRAGGNTIYF. DNA of the CDR3: TGTGCCATCAAAGAGGACAGGGCGGGGGGAAACACCATATATTTT.

DNA for the CDR3: TGTGCCAGCAGTATAGCGGGAGGGTCCTACAATGAGCAGTTCTTC. As protein: CASSIAGGSYNEQFF. J is TRBJ2-1 and V is TRBV28, with 11 bases that match TRBD2. With V trimmed by 5 bases and J by 1 base, 1 base remained unmatched. The CDR3 contains 15 residues. From germline, CDR1 is MDHEN and CDR2 SYDVKM.

The chain uses TRBV9 and TRBJ2-4, with 11 bases matching TRBD1. V was clipped by 3 bases and J by 6 bases; unmatched bases: 5. The CDR3 sequence is 15 residues long. Germline loops: CDR1 SGDLS, CDR2 YYNGEE. The DNA for the CDR3 is TGTGCCAGCAGCGACGGACAGGGGGCGGGAAACATTCAGTACTTC. It encodes CASSDGQGAGNIQYF.

The chain couples TRBV7-8 to TRBJ2-5; 10 bases align to TRBD2. Germline V gives CDR1 SGHVS, CDR2 FQNEAQ. The V gene end was trimmed by 4 bases and the J gene end by 1 base; junction bases not matched to a gene: 3. The CDR3 is 15 residues long. The CDR3 region is CASSSSGRSQETQYF. The CDR3 DNA is TGTGCCAGCAGCTCTAGCGGGAGAAGCCAAGAGACCCAGTACTTC.

The gene calls are TRBV19 and TRBJ1-4; D is unclear. V was clipped by 3 bases and J by 10 bases, with 9 bases between them. Germline V gene lookup returns CDR1 LNHDA and CDR2 SQIVND (reference sequence). The CDR3 extends over 12 amino acids. Here the CDR3 reads CASSIDTLKLFF. CDR3 bases: TGTGCCAGTAGTATTGATACTTTAAAACTGTTTTTT.

The chain couples TRBV7-9 to TRBJ2-7; no firm D call. The length of the CDR3 is 12 residues. Germline CDR1 is SEHNR and CDR2 is FQNEAQ (reference sequence). V lost 5 bases to trimming and J lost 0 bases, with 5 bases between them. CDR3 loop: CASSLSSYEQYF. CDR3 coding DNA: TGTGCCAGCAGCCTTAGCTCCTACGAGCAGTACTTC.

The chain is built from TRBV4-1 and TRBJ1-1, with 10 bases that match TRBD1. Per the germline V gene, CDR1 is MGHRA and CDR2 is YSYEKL. Trimming removed 1 base from V and 3 bases from J; junction bases left unmatched: 2. The CDR3 runs 15 residues. The CDR3 coding sequence is TGCGCCAGCAGCCAAGTGGACAGGGGGTACACTGAAGCTTTCTTT. Its protein product is CASSQVDRGYTEAFF.

In DNA, the CDR3 is TGCGCCAGCAGCTTGAACGGTGGTAGCAATCAGCCCCAGCATTTT. Translating gives CASSLNGGSNQPQHF. The genes are TRBV5-1 and TRBJ1-5; D gene uncertain. This CDR3 region has 15 residues. Trimming cost V 1 base and J 0 bases, with 8 bases left between them. CDR1 and CDR2 from the germline V gene are SGHRS and YFSETQ.

This chain links TRBV15 with TRBJ2-1, with 9 bases that match TRBD2. There are 16 residues in the CDR3. J lost 5 bases, V lost 2 bases, and 7 bases had no gene match. Germline V lookup: CDR1 LNHNV, CDR2 YYDKDF (reference sequence). DNA for the CDR3: TGTGCCACCAGCAGAACGCTAGCGGGAAGAAACAATGAGCAGTTCTTC. It codes for CATSRTLAGRNNEQFF.

The rearrangement links TRBV15 to TRBJ1-4; 7 bases map to TRBD1. CDR3 length: 13 residues. V lost 2 bases, J lost 7 bases, and 1 base stayed unmatched. Germline loops: CDR1 LNHNV, CDR2 YYDKDF (reference sequence). As DNA, the CDR3 is TGTGCCACCAGCAGACAGGGGGGTGAAAAACTGTTTTTT. Translated, it gives CATSRQGGEKLFF.

The chain links TRBV7-8 to TRBJ1-5; D remains ambiguous. There are 13 residues in the CDR3. V was clipped by 5 bases and J by 11 bases, with 16 bases between them. Per the germline V gene, CDR1 is SGHVS and CDR2 is FQNEAQ. CDR3: CASSPDFSRAQHF. The DNA of the CDR3 is TGTGCCAGCAGCCCAGACTTCAGTCGCGCCCAGCATTTT.

This rearrangement joins TRBV25-1 to TRBJ2-5; tentatively, D is TRBD1 (6 bases). Near its end, the DNA agrees better with TRBJ2-7, so the J call may be wrong. Germline V gives CDR1 MGHDK, CDR2 SYGVNS. CDR3 size: 14 residues. CDR3 bases: TGTGCCAGCAGACCCTCCGGGACAACCTACGAGCAGTACTTC. This sequence encodes CASRPSGTTYEQYF.

The CDR3 region is CASSLGGLSPYEQYF. The CDR3 nucleotides read TGCGCCAGCAGCTTGGGGGGACTATCACCCTACGAGCAGTACTTC. The chain is built from TRBV5-1 and TRBJ2-7; TRBD2 agrees at 7 bases. CDR3 length: 15 residues. The germline gives CDR1 SGHRS, CDR2 YFSETQ. J was trimmed by 2 bases and V by 0 bases; bases with no gene match: 5.

This chain links TRBV5-4 with TRBJ1-1; 7 bases agree with TRBD1. This CDR3 spans 11 amino acids. With V trimmed by 6 bases and J by 8 bases, 4 bases remained unmatched. Germline CDR1 SGHNT, CDR2 YYREEE (reference sequence). The CDR3 reads CASTKTGEAFF. The CDR3 coding sequence is TGTGCCAGCACCAAGACAGGGGAAGCTTTCTTT.

The V call is TRBV2, the J call TRBJ2-6; possibly TRBD1 for D (6 bases). The V end was cut by 7 bases, the J end by 2 bases, with 18 bases between. This CDR3 region has 17 residues. Germline-derived CDR1 and CDR2 are SNHLY and FYNNEI. The CDR3 DNA follows: TGTGCCAGCAACCAACGGGACATTCTAACTGGGGCCAACGTCCTGACTTTC. Translated, it gives CASNQRDILTGANVLTF.